These T cell receptor beta chains were read from a single sample in a study of T cells in Graves' hyperthyroidism and ophthalmopathy. In TCRdb, the multiplex PCR reads were re-called with MiXCR into one record per CDR3 protein. In the table there are around 300,000 distinct CDR3 sequences, less than 15% of which are singletons. The sequenced sample consisted of blood. Every receptor here comes from a woman aged 30 to 39 with Graves' hyperthyroidism that later progressed to Graves' ophthalmopathy. CDR3s include the opening cysteine and the closing phenylalanine or tryptophan. The order of the fields is D gene, CDR3 length, J gene, V gene, CDR3 protein. D genes are given only for firm matches.

>NA|18|TRBJ2-6|TRBV4-2
CASSQEFSGSSGANVLTF
>TRBD1|16|TRBJ1-1|TRBV28
CASSLRQGVLNTEAFF
>NA|15|TRBJ2-3|TRBV6-1
CASSEWSRWYDTQYF
>NA|12|TRBJ1-5|TRBV28
CASSLSIGAQHF
>NA|15|TRBJ2-3|TRBV28
CASSSDVQATDTQYF
>NA|15|TRBJ2-4|TRBV6-2/TRBV6-3
CASSYQREGKNIQYF
>TRBD2|17|TRBJ2-1|TRBV7-9
CASSLGLAGELGNEQFF
>TRBD2|16|TRBJ2-2|TRBV7-3
CASSPVREGPGGELFF
>NA|15|TRBJ1-2|TRBV7-2
CASSTGPREGYGYTF
>NA|14|TRBJ2-3|TRBV28
CASSLRGGTDTQYF
>NA|15|TRBJ2-7|TRBV4-1
CASSQLSGGTYEQYF
>TRBD1|14|TRBJ2-7|TRBV7-8
CASSLPDRAPEQYF
>NA|13|TRBJ2-5|TRBV7-2
CASSGTGPWDQYF
>NA|16|TRBJ2-1|TRBV7-9
CASSGGSLLDYNEQFF
>NA|11|TRBJ2-7|TRBV11-2
CASSSYYEQYF
>TRBD2|17|TRBJ2-3|TRBV18
CASSPPLAGGSTDTQYF
>TRBD1|15|TRBJ2-5|TRBV19
CASTVSRGLGETQYF
>TRBD2|21|TRBJ2-3|TRBV28
CAISPGLAGDTGERDGDTQYF
>TRBD2|17|TRBJ2-2|TRBV7-2
CASSLLAGRRSTGELFF
>NA|17|TRBJ2-7|TRBV4-1
CASSYRRGNGGAYEQYF
>TRBD2|17|TRBJ2-2|TRBV5-8
CASSLVAGGPLTGELFF
>TRBD1|15|TRBJ1-1|TRBV20-1
CSARDLDRVATEAFF
>NA|13|TRBJ1-2|TRBV28
CASSFGGEYGYTF
>NA|13|TRBJ1-2|TRBV2
CASSENGNYGYTF
>TRBD1|13|TRBJ1-5|TRBV19
CASNGQANQPQHF
>NA|13|TRBJ1-2|TRBV27
CASSSRGNYGYTF
>NA|13|TRBJ2-5|TRBV7-2
CASSSTGVETQYF
>TRBD1|12|TRBJ2-7|TRBV24-1
CATSGTGFEQYF
>NA|12|TRBJ2-5|TRBV5-1
CASSRDLETQYF
>TRBD1|17|TRBJ2-1|TRBV27
CASSLKGDRDFRNEQFF
>NA|23|TRBJ2-2|TRBV20-1
CSAAGGQGAYEQYFGPDTGELFF
>NA|17|TRBJ1-4|TRBV27
CASSLQHGAGVNEKLFF
>NA|13|TRBJ2-1|TRBV6-2/TRBV6-3
CASSYVGYNEQFF
>TRBD2|18|TRBJ2-2|TRBV12-3/TRBV12-4
CASSSTGLAGVWTGELFF
>NA|20|TRBJ1-5|TRBV20-1
CSARDPNLARASSSNQPQHF
>TRBD2|15|TRBJ2-1|TRBV6-2/TRBV6-3
CASRRTSEAYNEQFF
>NA|12|TRBJ1-2|TRBV5-6
CASRRGALSHTF
>NA|13|TRBJ2-2|TRBV27
CASSLFNTGELFF
>NA|13|TRBJ2-7|TRBV7-9
CASSLEAVYEQYF
>NA|14|TRBJ1-1|TRBV5-1
CASSQDSGDTEAFF
>NA|17|TRBJ2-1|TRBV10-3
CAISESGPESSYNEQFF
>TRBD1|15|TRBJ2-2|TRBV6-1
CASRGQGAATGELFF
>NA|15|TRBJ2-6|TRBV7-2
CASSGRHSGANVLTF
>NA|15|TRBJ2-7|TRBV7-2
CASSLDSDTSYEQYF
>NA|14|TRBJ2-1|TRBV7-9
CASSPQTASNEQFF
>TRBD2|19|TRBJ2-4|TRBV20-1
CSASSEGLAAWGSKNIQYF
>TRBD1|15|TRBJ2-7|TRBV5-6
CASSSDRGASNEQYF
>NA|15|TRBJ2-2|TRBV6-1
CASGGNIGRAGELFF